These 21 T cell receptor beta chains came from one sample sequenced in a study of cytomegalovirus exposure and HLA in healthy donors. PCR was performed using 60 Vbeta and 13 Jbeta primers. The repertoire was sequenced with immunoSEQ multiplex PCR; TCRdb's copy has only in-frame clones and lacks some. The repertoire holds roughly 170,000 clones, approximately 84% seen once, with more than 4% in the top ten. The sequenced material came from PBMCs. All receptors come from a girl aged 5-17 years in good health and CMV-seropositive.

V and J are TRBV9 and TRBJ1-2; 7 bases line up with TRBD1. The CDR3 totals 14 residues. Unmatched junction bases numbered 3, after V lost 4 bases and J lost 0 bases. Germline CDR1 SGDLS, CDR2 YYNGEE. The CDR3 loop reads CASSPGTANYGYTF. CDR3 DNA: TGTGCCAGCAGCCCTGGGACAGCTAACTATGGCTACACCTTC.

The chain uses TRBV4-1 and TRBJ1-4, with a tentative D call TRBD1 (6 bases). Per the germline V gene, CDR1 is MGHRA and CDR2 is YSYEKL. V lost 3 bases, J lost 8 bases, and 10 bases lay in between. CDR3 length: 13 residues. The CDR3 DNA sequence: TGCGCCAGCAGCCAGGGGGCGCGGGAAAAACTGTTTTTT. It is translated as CASSQGAREKLFF.

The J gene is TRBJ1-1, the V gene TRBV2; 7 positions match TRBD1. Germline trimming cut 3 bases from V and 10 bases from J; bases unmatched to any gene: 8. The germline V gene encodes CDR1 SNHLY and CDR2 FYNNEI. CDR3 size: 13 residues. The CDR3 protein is CASSEDRNVRAFF. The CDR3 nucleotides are TGTGCCAGCAGTGAGGACAGGAACGTCCGAGCTTTCTTT.

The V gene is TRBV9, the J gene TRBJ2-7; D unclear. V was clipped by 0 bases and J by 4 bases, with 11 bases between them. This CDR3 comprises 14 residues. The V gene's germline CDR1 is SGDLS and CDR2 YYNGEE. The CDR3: CASSVGGGKYEQYF. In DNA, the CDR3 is TGTGCCAGCAGCGTAGGAGGCGGAAAGTACGAGCAGTACTTC.

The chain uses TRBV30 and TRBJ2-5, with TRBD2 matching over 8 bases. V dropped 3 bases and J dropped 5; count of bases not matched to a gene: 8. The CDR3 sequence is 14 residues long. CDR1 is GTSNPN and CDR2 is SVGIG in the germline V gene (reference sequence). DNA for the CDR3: TGTGCCTGGAGCGGGGGGGCCGTAGGGGAGACCCAGTACTTC. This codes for CAWSGGAVGETQYF.

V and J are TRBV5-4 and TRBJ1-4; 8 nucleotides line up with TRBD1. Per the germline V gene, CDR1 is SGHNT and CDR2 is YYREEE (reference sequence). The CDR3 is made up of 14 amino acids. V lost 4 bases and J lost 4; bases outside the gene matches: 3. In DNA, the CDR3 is TGTGCCAGCAGCATTGGACAGGGTAATGAAAAACTGTTTTTT. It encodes CASSIGQGNEKLFF. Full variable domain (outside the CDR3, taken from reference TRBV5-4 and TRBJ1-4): ETGVTQSPTHLIKTRGQQVTLRCSSQSGHNTVSWYQQALGQGPQFIFQYYREEENGRGNFPPRFSGLQFPNYSSELNVNALELDDSALYLCASSIGQGNEKLFFGSGTQLSVL.

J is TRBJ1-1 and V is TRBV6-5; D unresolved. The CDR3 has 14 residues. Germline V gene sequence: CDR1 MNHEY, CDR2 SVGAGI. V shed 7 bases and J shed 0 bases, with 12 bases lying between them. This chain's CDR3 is CASTPSGLNTEAFF. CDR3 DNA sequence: TGTGCCAGCACCCCCAGCGGGCTGAACACTGAAGCTTTCTTT.

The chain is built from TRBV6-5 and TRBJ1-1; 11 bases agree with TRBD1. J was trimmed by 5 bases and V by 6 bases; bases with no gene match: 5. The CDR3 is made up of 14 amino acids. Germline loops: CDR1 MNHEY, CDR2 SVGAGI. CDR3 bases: TGTGCCAGCAGAATAGGGACAGGGGGGACTGAAGCTTTCTTT. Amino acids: CASRIGTGGTEAFF.

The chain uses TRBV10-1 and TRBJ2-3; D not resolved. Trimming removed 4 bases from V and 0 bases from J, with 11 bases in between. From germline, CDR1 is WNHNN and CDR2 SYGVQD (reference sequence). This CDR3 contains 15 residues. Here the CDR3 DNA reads TGCGCCAGCAGTGTAACAGCATCAAGCACAGATACGCAGTATTTT. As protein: CASSVTASSTDTQYF.

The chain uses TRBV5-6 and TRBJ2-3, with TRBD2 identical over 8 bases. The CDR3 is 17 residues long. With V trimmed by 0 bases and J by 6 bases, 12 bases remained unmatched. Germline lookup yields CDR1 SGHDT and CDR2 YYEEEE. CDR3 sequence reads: CASSLAAGGRTSDTQYF. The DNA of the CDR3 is TGTGCCAGCAGCTTGGCGGCGGGGGGAAGGACCTCGGATACGCAGTATTTT.

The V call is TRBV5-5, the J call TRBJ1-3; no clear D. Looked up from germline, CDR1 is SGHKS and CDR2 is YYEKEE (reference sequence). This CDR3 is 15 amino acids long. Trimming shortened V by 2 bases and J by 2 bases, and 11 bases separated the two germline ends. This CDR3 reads CASSFRGVPGNTIYF. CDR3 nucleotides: TGTGCCAGCAGCTTTCGGGGAGTCCCTGGAAACACCATATATTTT.

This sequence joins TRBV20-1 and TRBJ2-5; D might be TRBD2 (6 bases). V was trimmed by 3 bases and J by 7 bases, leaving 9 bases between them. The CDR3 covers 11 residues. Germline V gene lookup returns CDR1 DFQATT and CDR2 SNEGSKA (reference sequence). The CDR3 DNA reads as TGCAGTGCTAGGAGAGCGGGGACCCAGTACTTC. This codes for CSARRAGTQYF.

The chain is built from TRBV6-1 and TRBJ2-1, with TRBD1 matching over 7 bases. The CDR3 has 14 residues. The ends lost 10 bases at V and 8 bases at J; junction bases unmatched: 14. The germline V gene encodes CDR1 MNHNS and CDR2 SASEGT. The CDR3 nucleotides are TGTGCCACCGGGGAAGGGGGCGCCCCCGATGAGCAGTTCTTC. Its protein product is CATGEGGAPDEQFF.

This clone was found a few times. CDR3 sequence: CASSEERLADNEQFF. Written as DNA, the CDR3 is TGTGCCAGCAGTGAAGAGAGACTAGCGGACAATGAGCAGTTCTTC. This chain uses TRBV2 with TRBJ2-1; 9 positions match TRBD2. Germline values: CDR1 SNHLY, CDR2 FYNNEI. The CDR3 is 15 residues long. V shed 1 base, J shed 5 bases, and the junction held 3 bases outside the gene matches.

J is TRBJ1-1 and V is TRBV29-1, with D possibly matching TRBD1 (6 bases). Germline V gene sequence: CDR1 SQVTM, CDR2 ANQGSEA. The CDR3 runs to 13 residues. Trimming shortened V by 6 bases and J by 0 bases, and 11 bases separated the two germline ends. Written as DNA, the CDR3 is TGCAGCGTCAGGGGAGTTATGAACACTGAAGCTTTCTTT. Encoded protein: CSVRGVMNTEAFF. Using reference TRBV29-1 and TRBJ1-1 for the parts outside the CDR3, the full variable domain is SAVISQKPSRDICQRGTSLTIQCQVDSQVTMMFWYRQQPGQSLTLIATANQGSEATYESGFVIDKFPISRPNLTFSTLTVSNMSPEDSSIYLCSVRGVMNTEAFFGQGTRLTVV.

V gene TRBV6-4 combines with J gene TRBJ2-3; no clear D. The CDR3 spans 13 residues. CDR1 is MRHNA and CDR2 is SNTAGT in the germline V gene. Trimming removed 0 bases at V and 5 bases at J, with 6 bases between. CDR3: CASSDSSVDTQYF. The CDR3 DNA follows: TGTGCCAGCAGTGACTCGAGTGTAGATACGCAGTATTTT.

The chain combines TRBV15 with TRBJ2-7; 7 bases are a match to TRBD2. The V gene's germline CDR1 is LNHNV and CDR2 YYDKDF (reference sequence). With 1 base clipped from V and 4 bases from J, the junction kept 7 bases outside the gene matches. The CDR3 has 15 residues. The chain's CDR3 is CATSRGASGAYEQYF. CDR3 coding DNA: TGTGCCACCAGCAGAGGTGCTAGCGGTGCATACGAGCAGTACTTC.

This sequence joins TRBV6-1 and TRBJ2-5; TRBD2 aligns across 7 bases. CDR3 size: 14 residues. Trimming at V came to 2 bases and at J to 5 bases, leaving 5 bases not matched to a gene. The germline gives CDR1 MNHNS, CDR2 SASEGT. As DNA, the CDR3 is TGTGCCAGCAGTGAACTAGCGGTGGGGGAGACCCAGTACTTC. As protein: CASSELAVGETQYF.

The CDR3 DNA reads TGTGCCAGCAGCCCCGGGACAGGGGACGTTCACTACGAGCAGTACTTC. Its translation: CASSPGTGDVHYEQYF. V and J are TRBV5-6 and TRBJ2-5, with TRBD1 matching 10 bases. The J call is uncertain, as TRBJ2-7 better fits the DNA end. CDR3 length equals 16 residues. The germline V gene encodes CDR1 SGHDT and CDR2 YYEEEE.

The CDR3 loop is CASSADRGSRNEQFF. The DNA of the CDR3 is TGTGCCAGCAGTGCGGACAGGGGGTCTCGCAATGAGCAGTTCTTC. The J gene is TRBJ2-1, the V gene TRBV6-5, with TRBD1 identical over 10 bases. The germline CDR1 and CDR2 sequences are MNHEY and SVGAGI. The V segment lost 5 bases and the J segment 6 bases; nucleotides outside the gene matches: 7. This CDR3 has 15 amino acids.

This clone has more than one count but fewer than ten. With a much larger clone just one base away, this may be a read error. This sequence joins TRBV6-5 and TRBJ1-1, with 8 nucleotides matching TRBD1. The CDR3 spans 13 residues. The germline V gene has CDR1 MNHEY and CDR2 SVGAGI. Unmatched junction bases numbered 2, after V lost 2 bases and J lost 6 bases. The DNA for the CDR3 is TGTGCCAGCAGTTACCAGGGGGCCGCTGAAGCTTTCTTT. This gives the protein CASSYQGAAEAFF.